Each of the 10 T cell receptor beta chains below was sequenced from the same sample in a study of blood T cell repertoires in COVID-19 (dated by TCRdb to the early 2020s). Libraries came from the immunoSEQ multiplex PCR assay. Sourced from immuneACCESS, this table was stored by TCRdb with only in-frame sequences that have V and J called. A share of the clones is absent; for the studies checked, an unresolved V gene accounts for under half, and the remainder has no known explanation. The sample has 150,000 or so clones on record, less than 85% of them singletons. Around 3% of the sample comes from the top ten. Sequencing was done on a sample of peripheral blood. The receptor source for this set is an elderly woman with acute or convalescent COVID-19.

CDR3 nucleotide sequence: TGTGCCAGCAGCGTAACAGGGGGCGCGTACTATGGCTACACCTTC. This codes for CASSVTGGAYYGYTF. The J gene is TRBJ1-2, the V gene TRBV3-1 (or the pseudogene TRBV3-2), with 9 nucleotides matching TRBD1. The CDR3 has 15 amino acids. The germline gives CDR1 LGHDT, CDR2 YNNKEL (reference sequence). V lost 5 bases to trimming and J lost 3 bases; unmatched junction nucleotides: 7.

The CDR3 spells CASSPDADSAIMNTEAFF. The CDR3 coding sequence is TGTGCCAGCAGCCCAGACGCGGACAGTGCAATAATGAACACTGAAGCTTTCTTT. The V call is TRBV4-2, the J call TRBJ1-1; D is perhaps TRBD1 (6 bases). CDR3 length equals 18 residues. From germline, CDR1 is LGHNA and CDR2 YNFKEQ. V lost 4 bases and J 0 bases, leaving 21 bases between the germline ends.

The chain links TRBV12-3 or TRBV12-4 to TRBJ1-1; no clear D gene. The CDR3 contains 12 residues. V dropped 4 bases and J dropped 1 base, with 4 bases sitting between them. CDR3 in amino acids: CASSSGNTEAFF. CDR3 nucleotides: TGTGCCAGCAGTTCAGGGAACACTGAAGCTTTCTTT.

The chain links TRBV18 to TRBJ2-6, with D maybe TRBD1 (6 bases). Germline V lookup: CDR1 KGHSH, CDR2 LQKENI. The CDR3 totals 20 residues. The ends were cut back, 3 bases at V and 0 bases at J, with 21 bases in the middle. CDR3 residues: CASSPGAWASGGSGANVLTF. The CDR3 DNA reads as TGTGCCAGCTCACCGGGGGCATGGGCGAGCGGAGGCTCTGGGGCCAACGTCCTGACTTTC.

This clone showed up just a few times. The V call is TRBV7-2, the J call TRBJ2-3, with D perhaps matching TRBD2 (6 bases). CDR3 size: 12 residues. V was trimmed by 4 bases and J by 7 bases, leaving 9 bases between them. The V gene's germline CDR1 is SGHTA and CDR2 FQGNSA. CDR3 sequence (DNA): TGTGCCAGCAGCTCTAGCGATCATACGCAGTATTTT. Protein product: CASSSSDHTQYF. The whole variable domain, filled in from reference TRBV7-2 and TRBJ2-3, reads GAGVSQSPSNKVTEKGKDVELRCDPISGHTALYWYRQSLGQGLEFLIYFQGNSAPDKSGLPSDRFSAERTGGSVSTLTIQRTQQEDSAVYLCASSSSDHTQYFGPGTRLTVL.

This rearrangement joins TRBV5-4 to TRBJ2-1, with 10 positions matching TRBD2. CDR1 is SGHNT and CDR2 is YYREEE in the germline V gene (reference sequence). V was pared by 1 base and J by 5 bases, with 3 bases of the junction left unmatched. The CDR3 covers 15 residues. The CDR3 DNA follows: TGTGCCAGCAGCTTGAGGACTAGCGGAAACAATGAGCAGTTCTTC. Its translation: CASSLRTSGNNEQFF.

This clone was recorded at least ten times. This rearrangement joins TRBV3-1 (or the pseudogene TRBV3-2) to TRBJ2-7; 7 bases are a match to TRBD1. The V gene end was trimmed by 5 bases and the J gene end by 4 bases; junction bases not matched to a gene: 5. Looked up from germline, CDR1 is LGHDT and CDR2 is YNNKEL (reference sequence). The CDR3 length is 13 residues. The CDR3: CASSYDRAYEQYF. CDR3 nucleotides: TGTGCCAGCAGCTATGACAGGGCATACGAGCAGTACTTC.

The rearrangement joins TRBV10-2 to TRBJ2-1; D may be TRBD2 (6 bases). The germline gives CDR1 WSHSY, CDR2 SAAADI. This CDR3 has 15 amino acids. The germline V and J ends were trimmed by 1 base and 4 bases, with 11 bases remaining between them. The CDR3 loop reads CASSELTGAYNEQFF. The CDR3 region has the DNA TGCGCCAGCAGTGAGTTAACGGGAGCGTACAATGAGCAGTTCTTC.

The chain combines TRBV5-1 with TRBJ1-2, with TRBD1 as a possible D gene (6 bases). V was trimmed by 0 bases and J by 4 bases, leaving 10 bases between them. Germline V lookup: CDR1 SGHRS, CDR2 YFSETQ. The CDR3 sequence is 14 residues long. The CDR3 DNA follows: TGCGCCAGCAGCTTGGAACAGGGCTCCTATGGCTACACCTTC. Translated: CASSLEQGSYGYTF.

V and J are TRBV2 and TRBJ2-1; D is unresolved. V was clipped by 4 bases and J by 3 bases, with 4 bases between them. This CDR3 is 12 amino acids long. CDR1 SNHLY and CDR2 FYNNEI come from the germline V gene. The CDR3 DNA reads as TGTGCCAGCAGTGGTTACTACAATGAGCAGTTCTTC. Residues: CASSGYYNEQFF.